These T cell receptor beta chains were read from a single sample in a study of blood T cell repertoires in COVID-19. Sequencing was performed with immunoSEQ multiplex PCR; in TCRdb, only in-frame clones are kept and a portion is missing. Of fewer than 150,000 clones listed, under 85% are singletons. Sequenced: peripheral blood. The receptors come from a human donor in a cohort sampled during active COVID-19. The CDR3 runs from the conserved cysteine through the conserved F or W. Fields, in order: J gene, clone size, V gene, D gene, CDR3 DNA, CDR3 protein. The D gene is left open where the match is weak. Only part of the rows carry a size: once, few, many, or a class if the clone is expanded.

J gene: TRBJ2-3; clone size: .; V gene: TRBV11-3; D gene: .; CDR3 DNA: TGTGCCAGCAGCGCCCGACAGGGAGGTGATACGCAGTATTTT; CDR3 protein: CASSARQGGDTQYF
J gene: TRBJ2-7; clone size: .; V gene: TRBV7-8; D gene: TRBD2; CDR3 DNA: TGTGCCAGCAGCTTAGCTAGCGGGGGGCCCATTTCCTACGAGCAGTACTTC; CDR3 protein: CASSLASGGPISYEQYF
J gene: TRBJ1-2; clone size: .; V gene: TRBV24-1; D gene: TRBD1; CDR3 DNA: TGTGCCACCAGTGGACCACCCGGGGACAGGGACTATGGCTACACCTTC; CDR3 protein: CATSGPPGDRDYGYTF
J gene: TRBJ1-1; clone size: .; V gene: TRBV6-2/TRBV6-3; D gene: TRBD1; CDR3 DNA: TGTGCCAGCAGTAGGACAGGGGGGAACACTGAAGCTTTCTTT; CDR3 protein: CASSRTGGNTEAFF
J gene: TRBJ2-6; clone size: once; V gene: TRBV18; D gene: TRBD2; CDR3 DNA: TGTGCCAGCTCACTTAGGACTAGCGCTGGGGCCAACGTCCTGACTTTC; CDR3 protein: CASSLRTSAGANVLTF
J gene: TRBJ1-3; clone size: .; V gene: TRBV4-3; D gene: .; CDR3 DNA: TGCGCCAGCAGCCAAGTCGGGGGGCGAAACACCATATATTTT; CDR3 protein: CASSQVGGRNTIYF
J gene: TRBJ1-1; clone size: once; V gene: TRBV15; D gene: TRBD1; CDR3 DNA: TGTGCCACCAGCCTAGGGGGCGGGCCCGCTGAAGCTTTCTTT; CDR3 protein: CATSLGGGPAEAFF
J gene: TRBJ2-7; clone size: .; V gene: TRBV4-1; D gene: TRBD2; CDR3 DNA: TGCGCCAGCAGCCAAGCGGCGGGGGCCTACGAGCAGTACTTC; CDR3 protein: CASSQAAGAYEQYF
J gene: TRBJ2-5; clone size: .; V gene: TRBV11-3; D gene: TRBD1; CDR3 DNA: TGTGCCAGCAGCTCCAGGGGGGAGACCCAGTACTTC; CDR3 protein: CASSSRGETQYF
J gene: TRBJ1-3; clone size: .; V gene: TRBV18; D gene: .; CDR3 DNA: TGTGCCAGCTCACAAACTACAGGGATTTCGGCTGGAAACACCATATATTTT; CDR3 protein: CASSQTTGISAGNTIYF
J gene: TRBJ2-5; clone size: .; V gene: TRBV5-4; D gene: TRBD1; CDR3 DNA: TGTGCCAGCAGCTTCCCAGAGGGACAGGGACGGACCCAGTACTTC; CDR3 protein: CASSFPEGQGRTQYF
J gene: TRBJ1-1; clone size: .; V gene: TRBV6-5; D gene: .; CDR3 DNA: TGTGCCAGCAGGGTTGGGCAGAACACTGAAGCTTTCTTT; CDR3 protein: CASRVGQNTEAFF
J gene: TRBJ2-2; clone size: .; V gene: TRBV3-1/TRBV3-2; D gene: TRBD2; CDR3 DNA: TGTGCCAGCAGCCCCTTTCGGGGGGGGTCCGGGGAGCTGTTTTTT; CDR3 protein: CASSPFRGGSGELFF
J gene: TRBJ2-2; clone size: .; V gene: TRBV7-6; D gene: TRBD2; CDR3 DNA: TGTGCCAGCAGCTTAGACCAGCGGGGGGCCGCGAACACCGGGGAGCTGTTTTTT; CDR3 protein: CASSLDQRGAANTGELFF
J gene: TRBJ1-2; clone size: .; V gene: TRBV29-1; D gene: TRBD1; CDR3 DNA: TGCAGCACGAACCCCGTTGGGACAGGCTATGGCTACACCTTC; CDR3 protein: CSTNPVGTGYGYTF
J gene: TRBJ2-2; clone size: .; V gene: TRBV7-2; D gene: TRBD2; CDR3 DNA: TGTGCCAGCAGTCGAAACAGACTAGCGGGCCGAACCGGGGAGCTGTTTTTT; CDR3 protein: CASSRNRLAGRTGELFF
J gene: TRBJ1-5; clone size: .; V gene: TRBV6-5; D gene: TRBD1; CDR3 DNA: TGTGCCAGCAGGGGGCAGGGGGGAGGACAGCCCCAGCATTTT; CDR3 protein: CASRGQGGGQPQHF
J gene: TRBJ1-5; clone size: .; V gene: TRBV5-1; D gene: .; CDR3 DNA: TGCGCCAGCAGCTTGGACGGTAGTTATCAGCCCCAGCATTTT; CDR3 protein: CASSLDGSYQPQHF
J gene: TRBJ2-7; clone size: .; V gene: TRBV19; D gene: .; CDR3 DNA: TGTGCCAGTAGTATAGAGGCGGGGACCCTAAACGAGCAGTACTTC; CDR3 protein: CASSIEAGTLNEQYF
J gene: TRBJ1-1; clone size: .; V gene: TRBV4-3; D gene: .; CDR3 DNA: TGCGCCAGCAGCCAAACTGACAGACACGATCGGACCGCTGAAGCTTTCTTT; CDR3 protein: CASSQTDRHDRTAEAFF
J gene: TRBJ2-2; clone size: once; V gene: TRBV7-2; D gene: .; CDR3 DNA: TGTGCCAGCAGCTTCACTAGTCCCTCCGGGGAGCTGTTTTTT; CDR3 protein: CASSFTSPSGELFF
J gene: TRBJ2-4; clone size: .; V gene: TRBV11-3; D gene: .; CDR3 DNA: TGTGCCAGCATCCCAGGGCTAGCCAAAAACATTCAGTACTTC; CDR3 protein: CASIPGLAKNIQYF
J gene: TRBJ2-5; clone size: .; V gene: TRBV15; D gene: .; CDR3 DNA: TGTGCCACCAGCGTATCCGGGTTTCAAGAGACCCAGTACTTC; CDR3 protein: CATSVSGFQETQYF
J gene: TRBJ1-5; clone size: .; V gene: TRBV7-9; D gene: TRBD1; CDR3 DNA: TGTGCCAGCAGCTCGAGAGGACAGGGAGTCGGCAATCAGCCCCAGCATTTT; CDR3 protein: CASSSRGQGVGNQPQHF
J gene: TRBJ1-6; clone size: .; V gene: TRBV6-5; D gene: TRBD1; CDR3 DNA: TGTGCCAGCAGTTACTTTAGGGACAGGGATTCACCCCTCCACTTT; CDR3 protein: CASSYFRDRDSPLHF
J gene: TRBJ2-1; clone size: .; V gene: TRBV7-9; D gene: TRBD2; CDR3 DNA: TGTGCCAGCAGCATGACCCGGGGGGGCTGGGACAATGAGCAGTTCTTC; CDR3 protein: CASSMTRGGWDNEQFF
J gene: TRBJ2-5; clone size: .; V gene: TRBV5-6; D gene: .; CDR3 DNA: TGTGCCAGCAGCATGAGGGAAGGAGAGACCCAGTACTTC; CDR3 protein: CASSMREGETQYF
J gene: TRBJ2-1; clone size: .; V gene: TRBV6-1; D gene: TRBD2; CDR3 DNA: TGTGCCAGCAGTGCTGCGGGGGGGCGATTCGACAATGAGCAGTTCTTC; CDR3 protein: CASSAAGGRFDNEQFF
J gene: TRBJ2-1; clone size: .; V gene: TRBV5-6; D gene: TRBD2; CDR3 DNA: TGTGCCAGCAGCCGACTAGCCCCAGAGCAGTTCTTC; CDR3 protein: CASSRLAPEQFF
J gene: TRBJ2-7; clone size: .; V gene: TRBV6-5; D gene: .; CDR3 DNA: TGTGCCAGCGGTAACGTCGACATCTACGAGCAGTACTTC; CDR3 protein: CASGNVDIYEQYF
J gene: TRBJ1-1; clone size: few; V gene: TRBV27; D gene: TRBD1; CDR3 DNA: TGTGCCAGCAGTTTCCTGGCAGGGGGCCTTAACACTGAAGCTTTCTTT; CDR3 protein: CASSFLAGGLNTEAFF
J gene: TRBJ1-1; clone size: .; V gene: TRBV9; D gene: TRBD1; CDR3 DNA: TGTGCCAGCAGCACTCTGGGACAGCGAGGCACTGAAGCTTTCTTT; CDR3 protein: CASSTLGQRGTEAFF
J gene: TRBJ1-6; clone size: .; V gene: TRBV6-2/TRBV6-3; D gene: .; CDR3 DNA: TGTGCCAGCAGCGCGGGACGGAGGAGCTCCTATAATTCACCCCTCCACTTT; CDR3 protein: CASSAGRRSSYNSPLHF
J gene: TRBJ1-2; clone size: .; V gene: TRBV19; D gene: .; CDR3 DNA: TGTGCCAGTAGTATGCGGGCGAACGACTATGGCTACACCTTC; CDR3 protein: CASSMRANDYGYTF
J gene: TRBJ2-2; clone size: .; V gene: TRBV7-3; D gene: .; CDR3 DNA: TGTGCCAGCAGCTTAATGGGTACAGTTAACACCGGGGAGCTGTTTTTT; CDR3 protein: CASSLMGTVNTGELFF
J gene: TRBJ2-6; clone size: .; V gene: TRBV19; D gene: TRBD1; CDR3 DNA: TGTGCCAGTAGTATACGCCGACAGGGGGGTCCCTCTGGGGCCAACGTCCTGACTTTC; CDR3 protein: CASSIRRQGGPSGANVLTF
J gene: TRBJ2-1; clone size: .; V gene: TRBV5-5; D gene: .; CDR3 DNA: TGTGCCAGCAGCTTGGTCCAGGGCAATGAGCAGTTCTTC; CDR3 protein: CASSLVQGNEQFF
J gene: TRBJ1-4; clone size: .; V gene: TRBV7-9; D gene: TRBD1; CDR3 DNA: TGTGCCAGCAGCTTAGGGGACAGGACTAATGAAAAACTGTTTTTT; CDR3 protein: CASSLGDRTNEKLFF
J gene: TRBJ2-3; clone size: .; V gene: TRBV13; D gene: .; CDR3 DNA: TGTGCCAGCAGCTTAGTAGAGGGGGTCGGGACGGGAACTTCTGATACGCAGTATTTT; CDR3 protein: CASSLVEGVGTGTSDTQYF
J gene: TRBJ2-3; clone size: .; V gene: TRBV3-1/TRBV3-2; D gene: .; CDR3 DNA: TGTGCCAGCAGCCCGGGTTCGGATACGCAGTATTTT; CDR3 protein: CASSPGSDTQYF
J gene: TRBJ2-1; clone size: once; V gene: TRBV5-1; D gene: .; CDR3 DNA: TGCGCCAGCAGCTTGGAGAACATGGATGAGCAGTTCTTC; CDR3 protein: CASSLENMDEQFF
J gene: TRBJ2-5; clone size: .; V gene: TRBV15; D gene: TRBD2; CDR3 DNA: TGTGCCACCAGCAGAGTGGCGGGGGGCGTAACCCAGTACTTC; CDR3 protein: CATSRVAGGVTQYF
J gene: TRBJ1-6; clone size: .; V gene: TRBV3-1/TRBV3-2; D gene: .; CDR3 DNA: TGTGCCAGCAGCCAAGATGGGCAGTATAATTCACCCCTCCACTTT; CDR3 protein: CASSQDGQYNSPLHF
J gene: TRBJ2-1; clone size: few; V gene: TRBV5-4; D gene: .; CDR3 DNA: TGTGCCAGCAGCCATAAACTGAGCTCCTACAATGAGCAGTTCTTC; CDR3 protein: CASSHKLSSYNEQFF
J gene: TRBJ2-1; clone size: .; V gene: TRBV6-5; D gene: TRBD1; CDR3 DNA: TGTGCCAGCAGTCCCCGGGACAGGGGAGATGAGCAGTTCTTC; CDR3 protein: CASSPRDRGDEQFF
J gene: TRBJ2-1; clone size: .; V gene: TRBV5-1; D gene: TRBD1; CDR3 DNA: TGCGCCAGCACCCCAACGAGGGGGCTTGGTGAGCAGTTCTTC; CDR3 protein: CASTPTRGLGEQFF
J gene: TRBJ1-4; clone size: few; V gene: TRBV5-4; D gene: .; CDR3 DNA: TGTGCCAGCAGCTTCAGCGTCTGGGCTAATGAAAAACTGTTTTTT; CDR3 protein: CASSFSVWANEKLFF
J gene: TRBJ2-4; clone size: .; V gene: TRBV11-3; D gene: TRBD1; CDR3 DNA: TGTGCCAGCAGCTTAGGACAGGGCAGTAACATTCAGTACTTC; CDR3 protein: CASSLGQGSNIQYF
J gene: TRBJ2-3; clone size: .; V gene: TRBV5-1; D gene: .; CDR3 DNA: TGCGCCAGCAATCCGGGAATGAGCACAGATACGCAGTATTTT; CDR3 protein: CASNPGMSTDTQYF
J gene: TRBJ1-1; clone size: once; V gene: TRBV4-1; D gene: .; CDR3 DNA: TGCGCCAGCAGCCAGCAAAACCGGGTGCAAGCTTTCTTT; CDR3 protein: CASSQQNRVQAFF
J gene: TRBJ2-3; clone size: .; V gene: TRBV3-1/TRBV3-2; D gene: TRBD1; CDR3 DNA: TGTGCCAGCAGCCAATTCCGGGACCCCAGGGGGGATACGCAGTATTTT; CDR3 protein: CASSQFRDPRGDTQYF
J gene: TRBJ1-6; clone size: once; V gene: TRBV9; D gene: TRBD1; CDR3 DNA: TGTGCCAGCAGCGCCCCCCCTGACAGGGATAATTCACCCCTCCACTTT; CDR3 protein: CASSAPPDRDNSPLHF
J gene: TRBJ2-5; clone size: once; V gene: TRBV3-1/TRBV3-2; D gene: .; CDR3 DNA: TGTGCCAGCAGCCGTGGGCCGTTGGAGACCCAGTACTTC; CDR3 protein: CASSRGPLETQYF
J gene: TRBJ2-7; clone size: once; V gene: TRBV10-1; D gene: .; CDR3 DNA: TGCGCCAGCAGTGATGGCCAGGGGTGTGGCGAGCAGTACTTC; CDR3 protein: CASSDGQGCGEQYF